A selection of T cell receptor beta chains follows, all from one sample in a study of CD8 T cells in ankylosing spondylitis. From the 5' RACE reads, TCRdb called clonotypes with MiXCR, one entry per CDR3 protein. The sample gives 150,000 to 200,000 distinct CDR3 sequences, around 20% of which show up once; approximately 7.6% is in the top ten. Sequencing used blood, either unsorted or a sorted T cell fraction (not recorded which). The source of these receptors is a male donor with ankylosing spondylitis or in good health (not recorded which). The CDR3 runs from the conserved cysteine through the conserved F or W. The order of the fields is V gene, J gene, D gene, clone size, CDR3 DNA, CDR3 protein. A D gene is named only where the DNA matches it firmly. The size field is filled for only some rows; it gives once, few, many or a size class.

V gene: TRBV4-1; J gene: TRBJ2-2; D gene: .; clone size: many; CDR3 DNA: TGCGCCAGCAGCCAAGAGGGCGGACAGCCCAACACCGGGGAGCTGTTTTTT; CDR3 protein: CASSQEGGQPNTGELFF
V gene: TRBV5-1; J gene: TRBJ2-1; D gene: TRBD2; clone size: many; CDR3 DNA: TGCGCCAGCAGCCCTGGACTAGTCGAGGAGCAGTTCTTC; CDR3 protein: CASSPGLVEEQFF
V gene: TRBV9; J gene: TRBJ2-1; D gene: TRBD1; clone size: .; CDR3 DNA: TGTGCCAGCAGCGTAACGGGACAGGGGGTCGCCTACAATGAGCAGTTCTTC; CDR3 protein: CASSVTGQGVAYNEQFF
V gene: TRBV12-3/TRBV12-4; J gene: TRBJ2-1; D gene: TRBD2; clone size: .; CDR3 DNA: TGTGCCAGCAGTTTAGCGGGAGGGCCCATCAATGAGCAGTTCTTC; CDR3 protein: CASSLAGGPINEQFF
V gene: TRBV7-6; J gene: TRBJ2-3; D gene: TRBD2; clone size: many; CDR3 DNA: TGTGCCAGCAGCTTATCCCCCCCACTAGCGGGGTGGACAGATACGCAGTATTTT; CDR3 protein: CASSLSPPLAGWTDTQYF
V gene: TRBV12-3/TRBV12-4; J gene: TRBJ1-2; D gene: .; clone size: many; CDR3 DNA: TGTGCCAGCACCTGGGACGTCGGGCACTATGGCTACACCTTC; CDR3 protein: CASTWDVGHYGYTF
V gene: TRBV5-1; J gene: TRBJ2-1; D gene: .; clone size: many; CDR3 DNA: TGCGCCAGCAGCTTCCAATGGGAGAGGTCCTACAATGAGCAGTTCTTC; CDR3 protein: CASSFQWERSYNEQFF
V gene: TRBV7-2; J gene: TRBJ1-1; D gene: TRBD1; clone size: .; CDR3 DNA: TGTGCCAGCAAACTACAGGGGATGAACACTGAAGCTTTCTTT; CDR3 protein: CASKLQGMNTEAFF
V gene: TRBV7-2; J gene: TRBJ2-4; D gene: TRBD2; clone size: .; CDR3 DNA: TGTGCCAGCAGACTAGCGGGAGCCGGGGACATTCAGTACTTC; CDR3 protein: CASRLAGAGDIQYF
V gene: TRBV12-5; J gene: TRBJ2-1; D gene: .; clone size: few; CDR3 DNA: TGTGCTAGTGGTTTGGGACTCGACAATGAGCAGTTCTTC; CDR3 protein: CASGLGLDNEQFF
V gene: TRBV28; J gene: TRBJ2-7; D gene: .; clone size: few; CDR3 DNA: TGTGCCAGCAGTTCCACAGGGACAGGTGGCGGGGGCGAGCAGTACTTC; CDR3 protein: CASSSTGTGGGGEQYF
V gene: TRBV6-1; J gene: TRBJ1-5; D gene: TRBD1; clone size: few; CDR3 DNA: TGTGCCAGCAGGGCGGGACAGGGAGGCAATCAGCCCCAGCATTTT; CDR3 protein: CASRAGQGGNQPQHF
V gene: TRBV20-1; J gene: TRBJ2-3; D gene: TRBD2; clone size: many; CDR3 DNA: TGCAGTGCAAACGCCCTAGCGGAAACCGGCGCAGATACGCAGTATTTT; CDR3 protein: CSANALAETGADTQYF
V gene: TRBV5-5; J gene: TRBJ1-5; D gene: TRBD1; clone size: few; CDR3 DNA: TGTGCCAGCAGCTTGGTCGGGCAGGGGGAACAGCCCCAGCATTTT; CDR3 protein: CASSLVGQGEQPQHF
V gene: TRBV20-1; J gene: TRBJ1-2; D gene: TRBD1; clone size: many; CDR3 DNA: TGCAGTGCCCCGGGACAGGGTACTAACTATGGCTACACCTTC; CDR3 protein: CSAPGQGTNYGYTF